A single T cell receptor beta chain is shown here with its context. All enrollees were about 18 to 89 years old and from around 25 US areas. Which cohort a participant joined came from the clinical history participants gave. The data stem from a study of blood T cell repertoires in COVID-19. The wider study: The study drew acute and convalescent COVID-19 samples from the United States, Italy and Spain.

Original methodology: The assay estimated nucleated cells by amplifying reference gene primers. The table came from immunoSEQ multiplex PCR; TCRdb's copy has only in-frame clones and leaves some out. V and J calls and clone size are those listed in that table; D and trimming were worked out from the DNA. This table has 300,000 to 500,000 clones, 88% appearing once. The CDR3 runs 15 residues. Germline-derived CDR1 and CDR2 are LGHDT and YNNKEL (reference sequence). V trimming: 4 bases; J trimming: 3 bases; junction bases outside the gene matches: 4. The gene calls are TRBV3-1 (or the pseudogene TRBV3-2) and TRBJ1-3; 9 nucleotides line up with TRBD1. The receptor comes from a middle-aged woman with acute COVID-19. Sample: PBMCs or T cells enriched from blood (not recorded which). DNA for the CDR3: TGTGCCAGCAGCCCCCGGACAGGGGTTGGAAACACCATATATTTT. Translating gives CASSPRTGVGNTIYF.